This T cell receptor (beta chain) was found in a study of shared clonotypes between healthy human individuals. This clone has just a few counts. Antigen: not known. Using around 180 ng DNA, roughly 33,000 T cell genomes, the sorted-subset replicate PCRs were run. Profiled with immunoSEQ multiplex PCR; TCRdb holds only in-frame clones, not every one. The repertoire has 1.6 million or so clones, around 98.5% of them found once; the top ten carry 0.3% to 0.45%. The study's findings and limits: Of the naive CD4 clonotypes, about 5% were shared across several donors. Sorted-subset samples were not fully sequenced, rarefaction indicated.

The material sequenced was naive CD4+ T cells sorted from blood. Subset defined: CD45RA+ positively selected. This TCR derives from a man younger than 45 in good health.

The CDR3 DNA follows: TGTGCCAGCAGCCAAGGAGAGGAGTTTAACACTGAAGCTTTCTTT. It specifies CASSQGEEFNTEAFF. This chain connects TRBV14 to TRBJ1-1; D remains ambiguous. Per germline, CDR1 SGHDN and CDR2 FVKESK. The CDR3 length is 15 residues. Trimming left V 1 base short and J 2 bases short, with 11 bases between.